A selection of T cell receptor beta chains follows, all from one sample in a study of blood T cell repertoires in COVID-19. Method: immunoSEQ multiplex PCR; TCRdb's copy keeps in-frame clones and lacks some. The sample has 320,000 or so clones; roughly 85% are singletons. Sequenced sample: PBMCs or T cells enriched from blood (not recorded which). These receptors were obtained from a woman in her twenties or thirties who had been exposed to COVID-19. Each CDR3 is given with its conserved first and last residue. Fields, in order: V gene, J gene, CDR3 protein.

TRBV28	TRBJ1-5	CASIPGQGADQPQHF
TRBV5-1	TRBJ2-6	CASSLALMLAPSGANVLTF
TRBV5-6	TRBJ1-2	CASSSLRDYGYTF
TRBV24-1	TRBJ2-5	CATSGTGGKKTQYF
TRBV12-3/TRBV12-4	TRBJ2-5	CASRDSAGTQYF
TRBV5-1	TRBJ1-1	CASSSRDRPGRNTEAFF
TRBV18	TRBJ1-1	CASSLKLGGNTEAFF
TRBV28	TRBJ1-1	CAAEWREGTEAFF
TRBV4-3	TRBJ2-5	CASSQVDTTRQYF
TRBV5-1	TRBJ1-2	CASSLADEGGLRGYTF
TRBV27	TRBJ2-1	CASSLYSYLSNEQFF
TRBV28	TRBJ1-4	CASLAISGSHEKLFF
TRBV20-1	TRBJ1-2	CLSGDSYGYTF
TRBV30	TRBJ2-1	CAWSVIRRGADNEQFF
TRBV28	TRBJ2-7	CASSFQAGVGEQYF
TRBV6-5	TRBJ1-1	CASSTGQGAQAFF
TRBV7-8	TRBJ1-2	CASSSRRDRGSLSGYTF